This record covers a single T cell receptor beta chain. TCRdb recomputed calls from the RT-PCR reads with MiXCR, one row per CDR3 protein. The repertoire has more than 550,000 distinct CDR3 sequences, approximately 11% of them found once; the top ten carry about 10%. This specimen comes from a study of response to subunit inactivated influenza vaccine. The CDR3 sequence is 16 residues long. CDR1 and CDR2 from the germline V gene are MGHRA and YSYEKL. The V and J ends lost 4 bases and 2 bases respectively, with 17 bases between them. These data were also filed under a second study, of T cells expressing NK-cell markers. That work adds: The TCR beta cDNA came from 5'RACE template switching with UMIs. Eight donors were sequenced, seven testing HCMV-seropositive and one testing seronegative. Dominant NKG2C+ clonotypes made up roughly 1.0-8% of CD8+ T cells in roughly 6 donors. In a handful of donors, these clonotypes also led the CD3+CD56-NKG2C+ fraction. Clones of NKG2C+ T cells that had expanded were of unclear HCMV specificity.

The sequences come from PBMCs from blood, collected on the day of vaccination. The sequence was obtained from a man between 50 and 59 years old who received an inactivated influenza vaccine. The gene calls are TRBV4-1 and TRBJ1-1; D might be TRBD1 (6 bases). This chain's CDR3 is CASSRLGGAHNTEAFF. The CDR3 DNA is TGCGCCAGCAGCCGCCTGGGGGGGGCGCACAACACTGAAGCTTTCTTT.